This T cell receptor beta chain was obtained from a study of CD8 T cells in ankylosing spondylitis. Study-wide points: Seemingly distinctive of ankylosing spondylitis blood was a TCR beta motif formed by eight highly homologous variants. Within matched ankylosing spondylitis synovial fluid, disease-linked clones were reportedly significantly enriched.

V lost 3 bases and J 1 base, leaving 19 bases between the germline ends. CDR3 length: 18 amino acids. Researchers built TCR beta libraries using quantitative 5'-RACE with molecular barcodes. MiXCR was run by TCRdb on the 5' RACE reads, yielding one entry per CDR3 protein. The top ten hold roughly 0.67% of the sample, which has about 240,000 distinct CDR3 sequences, roughly a quarter seen once. In this sample, this clonotype turned up a few times. Antigen: not known. Material for sequencing was blood, either unsorted or a sorted T cell fraction (not recorded which). This TCR was sampled from a male donor with ankylosing spondylitis or in good health (not recorded which). The chain uses TRBV12-3 or TRBV12-4 and TRBJ2-1, with TRBD2 as a possible D gene (7 bases). The CDR3 spells CASSFARGLGGSYNEQFF. The CDR3 nucleotides read TGTGCCAGCAGTTTTGCGCGGGGGCTCGGAGGGTCCTACAATGAGCAGTTCTTC.